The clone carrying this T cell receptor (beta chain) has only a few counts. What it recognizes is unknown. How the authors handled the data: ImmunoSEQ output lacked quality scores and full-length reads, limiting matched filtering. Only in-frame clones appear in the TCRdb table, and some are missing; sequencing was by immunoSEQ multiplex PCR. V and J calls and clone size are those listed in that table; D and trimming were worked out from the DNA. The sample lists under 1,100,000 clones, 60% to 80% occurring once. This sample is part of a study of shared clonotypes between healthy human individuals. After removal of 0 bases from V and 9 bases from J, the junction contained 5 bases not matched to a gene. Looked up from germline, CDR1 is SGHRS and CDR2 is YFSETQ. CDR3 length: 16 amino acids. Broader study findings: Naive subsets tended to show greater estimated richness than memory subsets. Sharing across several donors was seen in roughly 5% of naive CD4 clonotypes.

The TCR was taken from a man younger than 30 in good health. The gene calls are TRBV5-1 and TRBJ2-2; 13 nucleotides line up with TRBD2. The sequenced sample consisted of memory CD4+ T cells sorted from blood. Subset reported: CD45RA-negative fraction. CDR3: CASSLAGLAGDRELFF. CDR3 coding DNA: TGCGCCAGCAGCTTGGCTGGACTAGCGGGGGACCGGGAGCTGTTTTTT.